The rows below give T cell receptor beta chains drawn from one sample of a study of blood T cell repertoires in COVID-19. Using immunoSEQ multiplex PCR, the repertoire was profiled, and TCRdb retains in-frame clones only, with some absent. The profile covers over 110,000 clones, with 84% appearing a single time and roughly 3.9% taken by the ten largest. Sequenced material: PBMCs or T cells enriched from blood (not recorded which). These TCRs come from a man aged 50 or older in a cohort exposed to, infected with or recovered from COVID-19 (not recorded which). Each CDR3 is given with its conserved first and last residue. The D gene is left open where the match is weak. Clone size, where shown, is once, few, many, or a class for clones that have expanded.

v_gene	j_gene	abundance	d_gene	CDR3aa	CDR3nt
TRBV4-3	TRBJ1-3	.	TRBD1	CASSQLQGSSGNTIYF	TGCGCCAGCAGCCAACTACAGGGGAGCTCTGGAAACACCATATATTTT
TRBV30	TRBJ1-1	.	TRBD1	CAWSPETGTGAFF	TGTGCCTGGAGCCCCGAGACCGGGACAGGAGCTTTCTTT
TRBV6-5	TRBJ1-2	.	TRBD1	CASSFPGQGNYGYTF	TGTGCCAGCAGTTTTCCCGGACAGGGTAACTATGGCTACACCTTC
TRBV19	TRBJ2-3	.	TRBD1	CASIGTGGANTQYF	TGTGCCAGTATCGGGACAGGGGGCGCGAATACGCAGTATTTT
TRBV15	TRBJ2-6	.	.	CATSFSGANVLTF	TGTGCCACCTCCTTCTCTGGGGCCAACGTCCTGACTTTC
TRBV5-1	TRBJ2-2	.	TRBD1	CASSARQGLTGELFF	TGCGCCAGCAGCGCCAGACAGGGCCTCACCGGGGAGCTGTTTTTT
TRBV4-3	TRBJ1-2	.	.	CASSQDFRTGNYGYTF	TGCGCCAGCAGCCAAGATTTCAGAACGGGTAACTATGGCTACACCTTC
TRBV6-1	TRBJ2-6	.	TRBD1	CASSQGTGTGANVLTF	TGTGCCAGCAGTCAAGGGACAGGCACTGGGGCCAACGTCCTGACTTTC
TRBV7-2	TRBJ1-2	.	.	CASSWGQGYGYTF	TGTGCCAGCAGCTGGGGCCAGGGGTATGGCTACACCTTC
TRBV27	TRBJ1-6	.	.	CASSFGSLSSYNSPLHF	TGTGCCAGCAGTTTTGGCAGTTTAAGCTCCTATAATTCACCCCTCCACTTT
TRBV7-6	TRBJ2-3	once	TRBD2	CASSLRPSGGSSTDTQYF	TGTGCCAGCAGCTTAAGGCCTAGCGGGGGCTCTAGCACAGATACGCAGTATTTT
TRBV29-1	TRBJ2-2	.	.	CSVVSPGRSNTGELFF	TGCAGCGTTGTAAGCCCGGGAAGGTCGAACACCGGGGAGCTGTTTTTT
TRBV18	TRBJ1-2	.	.	CASSPGEGYGYTF	TGTGCCAGCTCACCCGGGGAGGGCTATGGCTACACCTTC
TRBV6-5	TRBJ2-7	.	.	CASSRGNEQHF	TGTGCCAGCAGCCGGGGGAACGAGCAGCACTTC
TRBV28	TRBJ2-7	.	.	CASSFIVGGSYEQYF	TGTGCCAGCAGTTTCATAGTAGGGGGTTCCTACGAGCAGTACTTC
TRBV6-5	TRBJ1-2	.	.	CASAVQGGGYTF	TGTGCTTCTGCGGTCCAGGGAGGTGGCTACACCTTC
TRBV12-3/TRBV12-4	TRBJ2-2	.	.	CASSPGRTGELFF	TGTGCCAGCTCACCTGGGCGCACCGGGGAGCTGTTTTTT
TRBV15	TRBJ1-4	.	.	CATSRPGPEKLFF	TGTGCCACCAGCAGACCTGGCCCGGAAAAACTGTTTTTT
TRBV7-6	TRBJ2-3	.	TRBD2	CASSAPGLSTDTQYF	TGTGCCAGCAGCGCCCCGGGACTAAGCACAGATACGCAGTATTTT
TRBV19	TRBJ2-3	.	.	CASSSRDSLSTDTQYF	TGTGCCAGTAGCTCCCGGGACTCCCTAAGCACAGATACGCAGTATTTT
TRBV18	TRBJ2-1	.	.	CASSPTSSNEQFF	TGTGCCAGCTCTCCTACTAGCAGCAATGAGCAGTTCTTC
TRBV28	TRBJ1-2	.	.	CASRGPDRGYTF	TGTGCCAGCAGGGGCCCTGACAGGGGCTACACCTTC
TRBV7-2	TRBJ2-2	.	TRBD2	CASSSLLAGGVGELFF	TGTGCCAGCAGCTCCCTGCTAGCGGGGGGGGTCGGGGAGCTGTTTTTT
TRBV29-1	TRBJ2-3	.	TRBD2	CSVDRTSGSAQYF	TGCAGCGTTGACAGGACTAGCGGGAGCGCGCAGTATTTT
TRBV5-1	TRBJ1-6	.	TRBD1	CASSPRTGNYNYNSPLHF	TGCGCCAGCAGCCCCCGGACAGGGAACTATAACTATAATTCACCCCTCCACTTT
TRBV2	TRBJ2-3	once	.	CASIPAIVPDTQYF	TGTGCCAGCATCCCAGCGATAGTCCCAGATACGCAGTATTTT
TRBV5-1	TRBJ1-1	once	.	CASSWADRLNTEAFF	TGCGCCAGCAGCTGGGCGGACAGATTGAATACTGAAGCTTTCTTT
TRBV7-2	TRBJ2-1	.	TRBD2	CASSLEGLAGVEQFF	TGTGCCAGCAGCTTAGAGGGACTAGCGGGAGTTGAGCAGTTCTTC
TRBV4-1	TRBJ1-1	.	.	CASSHGDSLSEAFF	TGCGCCAGCAGCCACGGGGACTCTCTCTCTGAAGCTTTCTTT
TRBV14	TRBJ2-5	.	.	CASSPGTVETQYF	TGTGCCAGCAGCCCCGGGACTGTGGAGACCCAGTACTTC
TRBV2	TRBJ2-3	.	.	CASSEGQYTDTQYF	TGTGCCAGCAGTGAAGGACAGTACACAGATACGCAGTATTTT
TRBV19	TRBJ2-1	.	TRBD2	CASSIGSSGYNEQFF	TGTGCCAGTAGTATAGGGTCTAGCGGGTACAATGAGCAGTTCTTC
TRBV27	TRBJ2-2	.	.	CASSLTGVPGELFF	TGTGCCAGCAGTTTGACAGGAGTTCCCGGGGAGCTGTTTTTT
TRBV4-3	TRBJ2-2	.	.	CASSQDRQNTGELFF	TGCGCCAGCAGCCAAGATAGACAGAACACCGGGGAGCTGTTTTTT
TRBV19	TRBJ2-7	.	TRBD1	CASSSRLQGYEQYF	TGTGCCAGTAGTTCTCGATTACAGGGGTACGAGCAGTACTTC
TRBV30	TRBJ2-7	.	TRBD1	CAWAGQAPYEQYF	TGTGCCTGGGCAGGACAGGCCCCTTACGAGCAGTACTTC
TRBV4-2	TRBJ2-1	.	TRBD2	CASSQWLAGDEQFF	TGTGCCAGCAGCCAGTGGCTAGCGGGAGATGAGCAGTTCTTC
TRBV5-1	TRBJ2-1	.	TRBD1	CASSPLGQGDHNEQFF	TGCGCCAGCAGCCCCCTGGGACAGGGGGATCACAATGAGCAGTTCTTC
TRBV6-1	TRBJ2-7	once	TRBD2	CASSELLAALYEQYF	TGTGCCAGCAGTGAATTACTAGCGGCCCTCTACGAGCAGTACTTC
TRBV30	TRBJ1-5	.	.	CAWSTRDSQPQHF	TGTGCCTGGAGTACTAGAGATTCCCAGCCCCAGCATTTT
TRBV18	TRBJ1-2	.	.	CASSSSYGYTF	TGTGCCAGCTCATCGTCCTATGGCTACACCTTC
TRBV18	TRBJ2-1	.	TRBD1	CASSPRQGASNEQFF	TGTGCCAGCTCACCACGACAGGGGGCTAGCAATGAGCAGTTCTTC
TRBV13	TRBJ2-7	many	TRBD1	CASSSPPTGTYEQYF	TGTGCCAGCAGCTCCCCCCCGACAGGGACCTACGAGCAGTACTTC
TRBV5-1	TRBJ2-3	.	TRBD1	CASSVGTGLSTDTQYF	TGCGCCAGCAGCGTCGGGACAGGACTTAGCACAGATACGCAGTATTTT
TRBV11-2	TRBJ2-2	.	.	CASRQDRQVTGELFF	TGTGCCAGCAGGCAGGACCGACAGGTCACCGGGGAGCTGTTTTTT
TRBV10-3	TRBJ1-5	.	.	CAISESSVSNQPQHF	TGTGCCATCAGTGAGTCTTCAGTTAGCAATCAGCCCCAGCATTTT
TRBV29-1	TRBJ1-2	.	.	CSVEDPTTGVHYGYTF	TGCAGCGTTGAAGATCCGACGACAGGCGTCCACTATGGCTACACCTTC
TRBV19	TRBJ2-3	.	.	CASSMPGVTDTQYF	TGTGCCAGTAGTATGCCAGGGGTCACAGATACGCAGTATTTT
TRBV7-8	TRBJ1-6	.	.	CASSLGQAGNSPLHF	TGTGCCAGCAGCTTAGGGCAGGCGGGCAATTCACCCCTCCACTTT
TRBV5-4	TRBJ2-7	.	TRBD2	CASSYLAGGSEQYF	TGTGCCAGCAGCTACCTAGCGGGAGGGTCCGAGCAGTACTTC
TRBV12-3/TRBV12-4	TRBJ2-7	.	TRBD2	CASSLGGNEQYF	TGTGCCAGCAGTTTGGGGGGGAACGAGCAGTACTTC
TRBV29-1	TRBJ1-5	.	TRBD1	CSVALEDRADNQPQHF	TGCAGCGTTGCCCTTGAGGACAGGGCTGACAATCAGCCCCAGCATTTT
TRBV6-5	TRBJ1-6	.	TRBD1	CASKTGDRNSPLHF	TGTGCCAGCAAGACAGGGGACAGGAATTCACCCCTCCACTTT
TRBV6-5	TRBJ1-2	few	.	CASNSGNYGYTF	TGTGCCAGCAACTCGGGTAACTATGGCTACACCTTC
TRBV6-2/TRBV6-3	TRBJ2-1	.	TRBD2	CASSYRTSGINEQFF	TGTGCCAGCAGTTACAGGACTAGCGGAATCAATGAGCAGTTCTTC
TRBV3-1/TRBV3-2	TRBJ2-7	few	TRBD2	CASSHIASGGRLDEQYF	TGTGCCAGCAGCCATATCGCTAGCGGGGGGCGACTCGACGAGCAGTACTTC
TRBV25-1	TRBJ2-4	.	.	CASGDIKSQYF	TGTGCCAGCGGGGACATTAAAAGTCAGTACTTC
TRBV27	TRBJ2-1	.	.	CASSGQGYNEQFF	TGTGCCAGCAGCGGCCAGGGGTACAATGAGCAGTTCTTC
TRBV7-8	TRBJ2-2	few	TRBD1	CAVQGELHANTGELFF	TGTGCCGTACAGGGGGAGCTCCACGCGAACACCGGGGAGCTGTTTTTT
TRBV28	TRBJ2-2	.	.	CASSLGLGELFF	TGTGCCAGCAGTTTGGGGCTAGGGGAGCTGTTTTTT